The entry below describes one T cell receptor beta chain. What it binds is unknown. The CDR3 covers 14 residues. V was pared by 7 bases and J by 5 bases, with 8 bases of the junction left unmatched. Germline lookup yields CDR1 MNHEY and CDR2 SMNVEV (reference sequence). The data belong to a study of cytomegalovirus exposure and HLA in healthy donors. General observations from the study: The study labeled 170 or so TCR beta chains cytomegalovirus-associated.

PCR was performed using 60 Vbeta and 13 Jbeta primers. The repertoire was sequenced with immunoSEQ multiplex PCR; TCRdb's copy has only in-frame clones and lacks some. The data show approximately 110,000 clones, 77% seen once. The sequencing sample was made of PBMCs. This clonotype was obtained from a human donor in good health. V usage is TRBV27 and J usage is TRBJ2-7; 10 nucleotides match TRBD1. This CDR3 reads CASKTTGGRDEQYF. CDR3 bases: TGTGCCAGCAAGACGACAGGGGGCAGGGACGAGCAGTACTTC.